A selection of T cell receptor beta chains follows, all from one sample in a study of tumor-infiltrating lymphocytes in primary liver carcinoma. TCRdb ran MiXCR on the multiplex PCR reads and lists one entry per CDR3 protein. The data show fewer than 350,000 distinct CDR3 sequences, with less than 75% seen just once and roughly 9% held by the top ten. The sequencing input was peripheral blood. These receptors all come from a man aged 35 to 55 with primary liver carcinoma and hepatitis B virus infection. Each CDR3 is given with its conserved first and last residue. A D gene is named only where the DNA matches it firmly. Rows may omit the clone size; those that give it use once, few, many or a size class.

d_gene: .
v_gene: TRBV11-3
abundance: .
j_gene: TRBJ2-3
CDR3aa: CVSNSKWGDTQYF
CDR3nt: TGTGTCAGCAACTCAAAGTGGGGGGATACGCAGTATTTT

d_gene: .
v_gene: TRBV4-2
abundance: .
j_gene: TRBJ2-7
CDR3aa: CASSHVGKIHEQYF
CDR3nt: TGTGCCAGCAGCCATGTGGGGAAAATCCACGAGCAGTACTTT

d_gene: TRBD1
v_gene: TRBV4-2
abundance: .
j_gene: TRBJ2-5
CDR3aa: CASSQEGTGREETQYF
CDR3nt: TGTGCCAGCAGCCAAGAAGGGACAGGGCGGGAAGAGACCCAGTACTTC

d_gene: .
v_gene: TRBV28
abundance: .
j_gene: TRBJ2-7
CDR3aa: CGSSLPSVNPYEQYF
CDR3nt: TGTGGCAGCAGTTTACCCAGCGTAAACCCCTACGAACAGTACTTC

d_gene: TRBD1
v_gene: TRBV11-2
abundance: few
j_gene: TRBJ1-2
CDR3aa: CASSLETGEGYGYTF
CDR3nt: TGTGCCAGCAGCTTAGAAACAGGGGAGGGCTATGGCTACACCTTC

d_gene: .
v_gene: TRBV6-5
abundance: many
j_gene: TRBJ2-7
CDR3aa: CASSVSGLSGEQYF
CDR3nt: TGTGCCAGCAGTGTGTCGGGACTCTCGGGGGAGCAGTACTTC

d_gene: .
v_gene: TRBV20-1
abundance: once
j_gene: TRBJ1-1
CDR3aa: CSARSGLKRAFF
CDR3nt: TGCAGTGCTAGATCCGGGCTAAAGCGGGCTTTCTTT

d_gene: TRBD2
v_gene: TRBV11-1
abundance: .
j_gene: TRBJ2-7
CDR3aa: CASNPVGGPHYEQYF
CDR3nt: TGTGCCAGCAACCCAGTGGGAGGGCCTCACTACGAGCAGTACTTC

d_gene: .
v_gene: TRBV11-1
abundance: .
j_gene: TRBJ1-1
CDR3aa: CANSFVGAGTEAFF
CDR3nt: TGTGCAAACAGCTTTGTGGGGGCAGGCACTGAAGCTTTCTTT

d_gene: TRBD2
v_gene: TRBV11-2
abundance: .
j_gene: TRBJ2-7
CDR3aa: CASSLRPSGLSSYEQYF
CDR3nt: TGTGCCAGCAGCTTAAGGCCTAGCGGGTTATCGAGTTACGAGCAGTACTTC

d_gene: .
v_gene: TRBV12-3/TRBV12-4
abundance: .
j_gene: TRBJ1-1
CDR3aa: CASRPQWARDTEAFF
CDR3nt: TGTGCCAGCAGGCCCCAGTGGGCTCGGGACACTGAAGCTTTCTTT

d_gene: .
v_gene: TRBV11-2
abundance: many
j_gene: TRBJ2-3
CDR3aa: CASSLFENPTDTQYF
CDR3nt: TGTGCCAGCAGCCTTTTCGAGAATCCCACAGATACGCAGTATTTT

d_gene: .
v_gene: TRBV4-1
abundance: many
j_gene: TRBJ2-7
CDR3aa: CASSQVGVAEQYF
CDR3nt: TGCGCCAGCAGCCAAGTGGGGGTCGCGGAGCAGTACTTC

d_gene: .
v_gene: TRBV7-8
abundance: .
j_gene: TRBJ1-5
CDR3aa: CASSPFGRGNQPQHF
CDR3nt: TGTGCCAGCAGCCCGTTCGGCAGGGGCAATCAGCCCCAGCATTTT

d_gene: .
v_gene: TRBV2
abundance: .
j_gene: TRBJ2-3
CDR3aa: CASSSPYRGTDTQYF
CDR3nt: TGTGCCAGCAGTAGCCCCTACAGGGGCACAGATACGCAGTATTTT

d_gene: TRBD2
v_gene: TRBV11-1
abundance: .
j_gene: TRBJ2-1
CDR3aa: CASSLAATSGSQFF
CDR3nt: TGTGCCAGCAGTCTCGCGGCGACTAGCGGGAGCCAGTTCTTC

d_gene: .
v_gene: TRBV24-1
abundance: once
j_gene: TRBJ1-1
CDR3aa: CATSDGPMNTEASF
CDR3nt: TGTGCCACCAGTGATGGACCGATGAACACTGAAGCTTCCTTT

d_gene: .
v_gene: TRBV11-2
abundance: .
j_gene: TRBJ1-3
CDR3aa: CTSSSLRGSGNTIYF
CDR3nt: TGTACCAGCAGCTCATTAAGGGGCTCTGGAAACACCATATATTTT

d_gene: TRBD1
v_gene: TRBV5-4
abundance: .
j_gene: TRBJ1-6
CDR3aa: CASSLACRQGRNSLLHF
CDR3nt: TGTGCCAGCAGCTTGGCCTGCAGACAGGGCAGGAATTCACTCCTCCACTTT

d_gene: TRBD2
v_gene: TRBV5-1
abundance: .
j_gene: TRBJ2-3
CDR3aa: CASSPPGLAGADTQYF
CDR3nt: TGCGCCAGCAGCCCGCCGGGACTAGCGGGAGCAGATACGCAGTATTTT

d_gene: .
v_gene: TRBV6-2/TRBV6-3
abundance: .
j_gene: TRBJ2-6
CDR3aa: CASSPYPSSGANVLTF
CDR3nt: TGTGCCAGCAGTCCTTACCCGAGCTCTGGGGCCAACGTCCTGACTTTC

d_gene: .
v_gene: TRBV6-1
abundance: many
j_gene: TRBJ2-2
CDR3aa: CASEGLFVASRATGELFF
CDR3nt: TGTGCCAGCGAAGGACTATTCGTCGCCTCGCGGGCCACCGGGGAGCTGTTTTTT

d_gene: TRBD1
v_gene: TRBV7-9
abundance: few
j_gene: TRBJ1-2
CDR3aa: CASSFEQGARGYTF
CDR3nt: TGTGCCAGCAGCTTCGAGCAGGGGGCGCGCGGCTACACCTTC

d_gene: .
v_gene: TRBV29-1
abundance: .
j_gene: TRBJ2-1
CDR3aa: CSVEDQVRDEQLF
CDR3nt: TGCAGCGTTGAGGATCAGGTGAGAGATGAGCAGCTCTTC

d_gene: .
v_gene: TRBV29-1
abundance: .
j_gene: TRBJ2-3
CDR3aa: CSVWTVVEDTQYF
CDR3nt: TGCAGCGTGTGGACTGTGGTGGAAGATACGCAGTATTTT

d_gene: .
v_gene: TRBV5-5
abundance: once
j_gene: TRBJ1-1
CDR3aa: CASRMLSLPGTEAFF
CDR3nt: TGTGCCAGCAGAATGCTGTCACTGCCGGGCACTGAAGCTTTCTTT

d_gene: .
v_gene: TRBV4-3
abundance: .
j_gene: TRBJ1-6
CDR3aa: CANTPGRGSYNSLPHF
CDR3nt: TGCGCCAACACCCCGGGCCGGGGCTCCTATAATTCACTCCCCCACTTT

d_gene: TRBD2
v_gene: TRBV28
abundance: .
j_gene: TRBJ2-1
CDR3aa: CASRVPGTSGDEQFF
CDR3nt: TGTGCCAGCAGAGTTCCAGGGACTAGCGGCGATGAGCAGTTCTTC